The 4 T cell receptor beta chains listed next were all sequenced from one sample in a study of blood T cell repertoires in COVID-19. Libraries were prepared by immunoSEQ multiplex PCR; TCRdb keeps only in-frame clonotypes and omits some of them. The sample gives about 280,000 clones, 85% of which show up once; 4.5% to 5.5% is in the top ten. The sequencing sample was made of peripheral blood. These receptors all come from a man aged 50 to 59 with active or convalescent COVID-19.

This chain links TRBV6-5 with TRBJ2-7, with 14 bases fitting TRBD2. Germline V lookup: CDR1 MNHEY, CDR2 SVGAGI. V lost 2 bases to trimming and J lost 5 bases; unmatched junction nucleotides: 5. The CDR3 spans 16 residues. The CDR3 is CASSYVGLAGVHEQYF. CDR3 in DNA: TGTGCCAGCAGTTACGTGGGACTAGCGGGAGTGCACGAGCAGTACTTC.

A few counts support this clone. The rearrangement joins TRBV30 to TRBJ2-7; TRBD2 aligns across 7 bases. Losses at the gene ends were 1 base for V and 3 bases for J; bases not matched to a gene: 6. This CDR3 is 14 amino acids long. Germline V gives CDR1 GTSNPN, CDR2 SVGIG (reference sequence). As DNA, the CDR3 is TGTGCCTGGAGTGACAGGACTAGGAACTACGAGCAGTACTTC. Its protein product is CAWSDRTRNYEQYF.

The chain combines TRBV6-1 with TRBJ1-5; 8 nucleotides match TRBD1. The CDR3 totals 15 residues. Germline CDR1 MNHNS, CDR2 SASEGT. Unmatched junction bases numbered 5, after V lost 3 bases and J lost 4 bases. CDR3 coding DNA: TGTGCCAGCAGTGAGTATCACAGGGGGAATCAGCCCCAGCATTTT. Its translation is CASSEYHRGNQPQHF.

CDR3 nucleotide sequence: TGTGCCAGCAGCCTGGACATGTTTCAAGAGACCCAGTACTTC. Translated: CASSLDMFQETQYF. The chain combines TRBV7-9 with TRBJ2-5; a possible D gene is TRBD1 (5 bases). Trimming cost V 5 bases and J 2 bases, with 12 bases left between them. CDR1 is SEHNR and CDR2 is FQNEAQ in the germline V gene (reference sequence). The CDR3 is 14 residues long.